These T cell receptor beta chains were read from a single sample in a study of response to subunit inactivated influenza vaccine. TCRdb itself ran the RT-PCR reads through MiXCR, one entry per CDR3 protein. Of some 540,000 distinct CDR3 sequences listed, roughly 25% were seen once; the top ten hold approximately 2.9%. The same data also contributed to another study, on T cells expressing NK-cell markers.

The specimen comprised CD4+ T cells sorted from PBMCs, sampled less than 13 days after vaccination. These receptor sequences come from a man between 45 and 60 years old who received an inactivated influenza vaccine. Both conserved end residues are part of each CDR3. A D gene is named only where the DNA matches it firmly. Rows give clone size only sometimes, using once, few, many, or a class for an expanded clone.

D: .; size: .; V: TRBV12-3/TRBV12-4; J: TRBJ2-3; CDR3: CASSDPVVAGTDTQYF; DNA: TGTGCCAGCAGTGACCCCGTGGTAGCGGGCACAGATACGCAGTATTTT
D: TRBD1; size: .; V: TRBV5-1; J: TRBJ1-1; CDR3: CASSYGQGHTEAFF; DNA: TGCGCCAGCAGCTACGGACAGGGACACACTGAAGCTTTCTTT
D: TRBD1; size: .; V: TRBV6-2/TRBV6-3; J: TRBJ1-4; CDR3: CASTLGQGAIRGEKLFF; DNA: TGTGCCAGCACTCTGGGACAGGGGGCGATTCGCGGAGAAAAACTGTTTTTT
D: .; size: .; V: TRBV7-2; J: TRBJ1-6; CDR3: CASSIDQYNSPLHF; DNA: TGTGCCAGCAGCATCGATCAGTATAATTCACCCCTCCACTTT
D: .; size: .; V: TRBV6-1; J: TRBJ2-5; CDR3: CASSEAGARETQYF; DNA: TGTGCCAGCAGTGAAGCGGGCGCCCGGGAGACCCAGTACTTC
D: .; size: .; V: TRBV12-3/TRBV12-4; J: TRBJ2-6; CDR3: CASSKWGSGANVLTF; DNA: TGTGCCAGCAGTAAGTGGGGCTCTGGGGCCAACGTCCTGACTTTC
D: .; size: .; V: TRBV5-5; J: TRBJ1-4; CDR3: CASSKTQGIFEKLFF; DNA: TGTGCCAGCAGCAAGACACAGGGAATTTTTGAAAAACTGTTTTTT
D: .; size: .; V: TRBV29-1; J: TRBJ1-1; CDR3: CSVERSRGEAFF; DNA: TGCAGCGTTGAAAGGAGCAGGGGAGAAGCTTTCTTT
D: .; size: .; V: TRBV12-3/TRBV12-4; J: TRBJ1-1; CDR3: CASSKGTEAFF; DNA: TGTGCCAGCAGCAAGGGGACTGAAGCTTTCTTT
D: .; size: .; V: TRBV3-1; J: TRBJ1-2; CDR3: CASSQGEDYGYTF; DNA: TGTGCCAGCAGCCAAGGGGAGGACTATGGCTACACCTTC
D: TRBD1; size: .; V: TRBV4-3; J: TRBJ2-1; CDR3: CASSQFRQGTYNEQFF; DNA: TGCGCCAGCAGCCAATTTAGACAGGGTACCTACAATGAGCAGTTCTTC
D: TRBD2; size: .; V: TRBV10-3; J: TRBJ2-1; CDR3: CAIRRGGGYNEQFF; DNA: TGTGCCATACGTCGGGGGGGCGGGTACAATGAGCAGTTCTTC
D: .; size: .; V: TRBV6-1; J: TRBJ2-7; CDR3: CASRTNRNRYPYEQYF; DNA: TGTGCCAGCAGAACAAACCGGAACAGATATCCGTACGAGCAGTACTTC
D: .; size: few; V: TRBV18; J: TRBJ2-5; CDR3: CASSPPAFVGGPQETQYF; DNA: TGTGCCAGCTCACCACCGGCTTTCGTTGGAGGTCCCCAAGAGACCCAGTACTTC
D: TRBD2; size: many; V: TRBV11-2; J: TRBJ2-3; CDR3: CASSPGTSGGTDTQYF; DNA: TGTGCCAGCAGCCCTGGGACTAGCGGGGGCACAGATACGCAGTATTTT
D: TRBD1; size: .; V: TRBV29-1; J: TRBJ1-1; CDR3: CSVWTGTTEAFF; DNA: TGCAGCGTTTGGACAGGGACCACTGAAGCTTTCTTT
D: .; size: few; V: TRBV4-1; J: TRBJ1-1; CDR3: CASSQRQGINTEAFF; DNA: TGCGCCAGCAGCCAAAGGCAGGGGATTAACACTGAAGCTTTCTTT
D: .; size: .; V: TRBV11-2; J: TRBJ2-7; CDR3: CASSLDFRGNEQYF; DNA: TGTGCCAGCAGCTTAGATTTTCGAGGGAACGAGCAGTACTTC
D: .; size: .; V: TRBV2; J: TRBJ2-3; CDR3: CASRRGRSTDTQYF; DNA: TGTGCCAGCAGGCGGGGCCGTAGCACAGATACGCAGTATTTT
D: .; size: .; V: TRBV5-1; J: TRBJ2-2; CDR3: CASCQQATGELFF; DNA: TGCGCCAGCTGCCAACAGGCCACCGGGGAGCTGTTTTTT
D: .; size: few; V: TRBV20-1; J: TRBJ2-1; CDR3: CSARPGLGVYRNNEQFF; DNA: TGCAGTGCTAGGCCAGGGTTAGGTGTGTACAGAAACAATGAGCAGTTCTTC
D: .; size: .; V: TRBV30; J: TRBJ1-1; CDR3: CAWSKPLDGTEAFF; DNA: TGTGCCTGGAGCAAACCCCTCGATGGCACTGAAGCTTTCTTT
D: TRBD2; size: many; V: TRBV5-1; J: TRBJ2-1; CDR3: CASSPGLAGGPEFF; DNA: TGCGCCAGCAGCCCCGGACTAGCGGGAGGGCCTGAGTTCTTC
D: .; size: .; V: TRBV28; J: TRBJ2-7; CDR3: CASSLSGPSYEQYF; DNA: TGTGCCAGCAGTTTGTCAGGACCGTCCTACGAGCAGTACTTC
D: TRBD1; size: many; V: TRBV12-3/TRBV12-4; J: TRBJ2-1; CDR3: CASSFSGTVQFF; DNA: TGTGCCAGCAGTTTCTCCGGGACAGTGCAGTTCTTC
D: TRBD1; size: few; V: TRBV18; J: TRBJ2-7; CDR3: CASSPRGTGGYEQYF; DNA: TGTGCCAGCTCACCCCGGGGGACAGGGGGCTACGAGCAGTACTTC
D: .; size: few; V: TRBV9; J: TRBJ1-5; CDR3: CASSVGPYSNQPQHF; DNA: TGTGCCAGCAGCGTAGGCCCGTATAGCAATCAGCCCCAGCATTTT
D: .; size: few; V: TRBV4-2; J: TRBJ1-5; CDR3: CASSQGMDQPQHF; DNA: TGTGCCAGCAGCCAAGGAATGGATCAGCCCCAGCATTTT
D: TRBD1; size: .; V: TRBV28; J: TRBJ2-3; CDR3: CASWDRGDTDTQYF; DNA: TGTGCCAGCTGGGACAGGGGCGACACAGATACGCAGTATTTT
D: .; size: .; V: TRBV20-1; J: TRBJ1-1; CDR3: CSARSGTGTRREAFF; DNA: TGCAGTGCTAGATCAGGAACCGGGACAAGGAGAGAAGCTTTCTTT
D: TRBD2; size: .; V: TRBV5-1; J: TRBJ2-5; CDR3: CASSPGLREGQETQYF; DNA: TGCGCCAGCAGCCCTGGCCTCCGGGAGGGTCAAGAGACCCAGTACTTC
D: TRBD1; size: .; V: TRBV5-1; J: TRBJ2-3; CDR3: CASSLGRGPDTQYF; DNA: TGCGCCAGCAGCTTAGGCAGGGGGCCAGATACGCAGTATTTT
D: .; size: .; V: TRBV7-2; J: TRBJ2-4; CDR3: CASSLDGRTPNQYF; DNA: TGTGCCAGCAGCTTAGATGGTCGGACCCCCAATCAGTACTTC
D: .; size: .; V: TRBV2; J: TRBJ2-1; CDR3: CASSGDGTGEQFF; DNA: TGTGCCAGCAGTGGGGACGGTACGGGTGAGCAGTTCTTC
D: .; size: few; V: TRBV7-2; J: TRBJ2-5; CDR3: CASRGTLYQETQYF; DNA: TGTGCCAGCAGGGGGACACTGTACCAAGAGACCCAGTACTTC
D: TRBD1; size: few; V: TRBV3-1; J: TRBJ2-7; CDR3: CASSQDDRGLIDEQYF; DNA: TGTGCCAGCAGCCAAGATGACAGGGGGCTAATCGACGAGCAGTACTTC
D: .; size: .; V: TRBV7-2; J: TRBJ1-3; CDR3: CASSLGGTLDRTIYF; DNA: TGTGCCAGCAGCTTGGGGGGGACGCTCGACCGCACCATATATTTT
D: .; size: few; V: TRBV20-1; J: TRBJ2-4; CDR3: CSAARLVGIQYF; DNA: TGCAGTGCTGCCCGACTAGTAGGCATTCAGTACTTC
D: .; size: .; V: TRBV6-2/TRBV6-3; J: TRBJ1-1; CDR3: CASSPPWGLGTEAFF; DNA: TGTGCCAGCAGTCCCCCATGGGGGCTGGGCACTGAAGCTTTCTTT
D: TRBD2; size: few; V: TRBV29-1; J: TRBJ2-5; CDR3: CSVAASGGAQETQYF; DNA: TGCAGCGTTGCCGCTAGCGGGGGAGCTCAAGAGACCCAGTACTTC
D: .; size: .; V: TRBV10-3; J: TRBJ2-2; CDR3: CAISESAGGTGELFF; DNA: TGTGCCATCAGTGAGTCGGCAGGGGGGACCGGGGAGCTGTTTTTT
D: TRBD2; size: .; V: TRBV12-3/TRBV12-4; J: TRBJ2-1; CDR3: CASSYSGSVNEQFF; DNA: TGTGCCAGCAGCTATAGCGGGAGTGTCAATGAGCAGTTCTTC
D: TRBD1; size: .; V: TRBV7-2; J: TRBJ2-3; CDR3: CASSLVRGQDTQYF; DNA: TGTGCCAGCAGCTTAGTCAGGGGGCAAGATACGCAGTATTTT
D: TRBD1; size: .; V: TRBV5-4; J: TRBJ2-5; CDR3: CASSLVGAGGMKETQYF; DNA: TGTGCCAGCAGCTTGGTCGGCGCAGGGGGCATGAAAGAGACCCAGTACTTC
D: .; size: .; V: TRBV3-1; J: TRBJ1-1; CDR3: CASSQGLQGTEAFF; DNA: TGTGCCAGCAGCCAAGGCCTGCAGGGCACTGAAGCTTTCTTT
D: TRBD1; size: .; V: TRBV15; J: TRBJ2-2; CDR3: CATVRGQGARNTGELFF; DNA: TGTGCCACCGTCCGGGGACAGGGGGCGCGAAACACCGGGGAGCTGTTTTTT
D: TRBD2; size: few; V: TRBV9; J: TRBJ2-1; CDR3: CASSPTSGSGPSYNEQFF; DNA: TGTGCCAGCAGCCCCACTAGCGGGAGCGGGCCCTCCTACAATGAGCAGTTCTTC